Below, 28 T cell receptor beta chains from the same sample are listed, as sequenced in a study of cytomegalovirus exposure and HLA in healthy donors. 13 Jbeta primers and 60 Vbeta primers were used for the PCR. TCRdb's table, derived via immunoSEQ multiplex PCR, lists solely in-frame clones and lacks some. Counted here are some 120,000 clones, roughly four fifths occurring once; the ten biggest clones make up roughly 1.5%. The material sequenced was PBMCs. These receptors were collected from a woman aged 18-29 years in good health and CMV-seronegative.

The chain couples TRBV7-8 to TRBJ2-7, with a possible D match to TRBD1 (6 bases). The CDR3 contains 19 residues. V lost 4 bases and J lost 5, with 30 bases in between. Looked up from germline, CDR1 is SGHVS and CDR2 is FQNEAQ. The CDR3: CASSWNRVPLVRNPDEQYF. Here the CDR3 DNA reads TGTGCCAGCAGCTGGAACAGGGTGCCACTAGTTCGGAATCCCGACGAGCAGTACTTC.

This sequence joins TRBV7-6 and TRBJ2-3; 9 bases map to TRBD2. V dropped 5 bases and J dropped 1; count of bases not matched to a gene: 10. Germline CDR1 and CDR2: SGHVS and FNYEAQ. The CDR3 has 17 amino acids. This CDR3 reads CASSPSSGGPRTDTQYF. CDR3 bases: TGTGCCAGCAGCCCAAGCAGCGGGGGGCCTCGCACAGATACGCAGTATTTT. Based on the CDR3 plus reference TRBV7-6 and TRBJ2-3, the full variable domain is GAGVSQSPRYKVTKRGQDVALRCDPISGHVSLYWYRQALGQGPEFLTYFNYEAQQDKSGLPNDRFSAERPEGSISTLTIQRTEQRDSAMYRCASSPSSGGPRTDTQYFGPGTRLTVL.

Turning to this clone: At one of its ends the junction is not consistent with the germline gene, which may arise from a read error. The chain has TRBV6-5 and TRBJ1-1, with D possibly being TRBD1 (5 bases). This CDR3 is built from 13 residues. The germline V gene has CDR1 MNHEY and CDR2 SVGAGI. DNA for the CDR3: TGTGCCGGCAGTACCGGGACTGCCCTCAGGGCTTTCTTT. Its protein product is CAGSTGTALRAFF.

V and J are TRBV9 and TRBJ2-1, with D tentatively TRBD1 (5 bases). This CDR3 has 14 residues. V dropped 3 bases and J dropped 9 bases, with 16 bases sitting between them. Germline V gene sequence: CDR1 SGDLS, CDR2 YYNGEE. CDR3 nucleotide sequence: TGTGCCAGCAGCGCAAGTACAGGTGTTGGTGAGCAGTTCTTC. As protein: CASSASTGVGEQFF.

The rearrangement joins TRBV5-5 to TRBJ2-7; TRBD2 is a possible D gene (7 bases). Germline V gene sequence: CDR1 SGHKS, CDR2 YYEKEE (reference sequence). V was clipped by 0 bases and J by 5 bases, with 12 bases between them. The length of the CDR3 is 14 residues. This CDR3 reads CASSLEGGQNEQYF. Here the CDR3 DNA reads TGTGCCAGCAGCTTGGAGGGGGGGCAAAACGAGCAGTACTTC. Looking up the rest from reference TRBV5-5 and TRBJ2-7 gives the full variable domain: DAGVTQSPTHLIKTRGQQVTLRCSPISGHKSVSWYQQVLGQGPQFIFQYYEKEERGRGNFPDRFSARQFPNYSSELNVNALLLGDSALYLCASSLEGGQNEQYFGPGTRLTVT.

This rearrangement joins TRBV7-2 to TRBJ1-3, with D possibly being TRBD1 (6 bases). Trimming removed 2 bases from V and 0 bases from J, with 8 bases in between. In germline, CDR1 is SGHTA, CDR2 FQGNSA. The CDR3 covers 15 residues. CDR3 in amino acids: CASSLSRGSGNTIYF. The CDR3 DNA sequence: TGTGCCAGCAGCTTAAGCAGGGGCTCTGGAAACACCATATATTTT.

The chain has TRBV7-8 and TRBJ2-1, with TRBD1 identical over 9 bases. The CDR3 spans 15 residues. V trimming: 7 bases; J trimming: 1 base; junction bases outside the gene matches: 5. Per the germline V gene, CDR1 is SGHVS and CDR2 is FQNEAQ. The CDR3 sequence: CASTRDRASYNEQFF. CDR3 sequence (DNA): TGTGCCAGCACGAGGGACAGGGCGTCCTACAATGAGCAGTTCTTC. Full variable domain (outside the CDR3, taken from reference TRBV7-8 and TRBJ2-1): GAGVSQSPRYKVAKRGQDVALRCDPISGHVSLFWYQQALGQGPEFLTYFQNEAQLDKSGLPSDRFFAERPEGSVSTLKIQRTQQEDSAVYLCASTRDRASYNEQFFGPGTRLTVL.

The chain links TRBV19 to TRBJ1-4; D gene uncertain. The CDR3 runs 11 residues. Trimming cost V 6 bases and J 10 bases, with 9 bases left between them. Germline V gene lookup returns CDR1 LNHDA and CDR2 SQIVND (reference sequence). CDR3 residues: CASSTLAKLFF. DNA for the CDR3: TGTGCCAGTAGCACTCTCGCAAAACTGTTTTTT.

The chain couples TRBV5-4 to TRBJ2-5, with 8 bases that match TRBD1. Germline trimming cut 3 bases from V and 3 bases from J; bases unmatched to any gene: 4. CDR3 length: 14 amino acids. The germline gives CDR1 SGHNT, CDR2 YYREEE (reference sequence). The CDR3 reads CASSWTGTEETQYF. The CDR3 DNA is TGTGCCAGCAGCTGGACAGGGACAGAAGAGACCCAGTACTTC.

The chain links TRBV7-2 to TRBJ2-7, with 8 positions matching TRBD1. The V segment lost 6 bases and the J segment 5 bases; nucleotides outside the gene matches: 9. Germline V gives CDR1 SGHTA, CDR2 FQGNSA. The CDR3 is 14 residues long. DNA of the CDR3: TGTGCCAGCAGGGGGGCGGGCAGGGGGCACGAGCAGTACTTC. It specifies CASRGAGRGHEQYF.

The chain uses TRBV5-1 and TRBJ2-7, with 9 bases identical to TRBD1. Germline CDR1 is SGHRS and CDR2 is YFSETQ. The ends lost 0 bases at V and 5 bases at J; junction bases unmatched: 9. The CDR3 loop spans 16 amino acids. For the CDR3, the DNA is TGCGCCAGCAGCTTGGCCCTTGGGACAGGGACGAACGAGCAGTACTTC. It translates to CASSLALGTGTNEQYF.

The chain combines TRBV6-1 with TRBJ2-7, with 12 bases aligning to TRBD2. From germline, CDR1 is MNHNS and CDR2 SASEGT. This CDR3 comprises 18 residues. The V gene end was trimmed by 3 bases and the J gene end by 12 bases; junction bases not matched to a gene: 21. CDR3 DNA: TGTGCCAGCAGTGACCTACCTCAGACTAGCGGGAGAACGGGGAGAGGGTACTTC. Translated, it gives CASSDLPQTSGRTGRGYF.

The chain combines TRBV7-9 with TRBJ2-3; 7 bases fit TRBD1. CDR3 size: 16 residues. Germline V CDR1 and CDR2: SEHNR, FQNEAQ (reference sequence). J gave up 2 bases and V 5 bases, and 10 bases lay outside the gene matches. The CDR3 coding sequence is TGTGCCAGCAGCACAAGGGGACAGCTAAACACAGATACGCAGTATTTT. This codes for CASSTRGQLNTDTQYF.

The V and J genes are TRBV13 and TRBJ2-5; D is unclear. CDR1 and CDR2 (germline): PRHDT, FYEKMQ (reference sequence). This CDR3 is built from 12 residues. V was clipped by 2 bases and J by 5 bases, with 6 bases between them. The CDR3 nucleotides read TGTGCCAGCAGCTTAACAGCCGAGACCCAGTACTTC. Protein product: CASSLTAETQYF.

The chain employs TRBV18 and TRBJ1-4, with 9 nucleotides matching TRBD1. The length of the CDR3 is 14 residues. Germline V lookup: CDR1 KGHSH, CDR2 LQKENI. With 4 bases clipped from V and 7 bases from J, the junction kept 4 bases outside the gene matches. The DNA of the CDR3 is TGTGCCAGCTCACAACAGGGGGCGCGTGAAAAACTGTTTTTT. This translates into CASSQQGAREKLFF.

This clone occurred once. J is TRBJ1-2 and V is TRBV5-1; D uncertain. CDR1 and CDR2 from the germline V gene are SGHRS and YFSETQ. Trimming took off 4 bases at V and 8 bases at J, with 15 bases between the two ends. CDR3 length: 13 residues. The CDR3 DNA reads as TGCGCCAGCAGCCTCGACGCTTCGGGAGGCTACACCTTC. Encoded protein: CASSLDASGGYTF.

This clone was found a few times. The CDR3 protein is CASSPTAGAADTQYF. The CDR3, as DNA: TGTGCCAGCAGCCCCACGGCGGGGGCCGCAGATACGCAGTATTTT. The chain is built from TRBV7-2 and TRBJ2-3; TRBD2 might be the D (7 bases). The CDR3 totals 15 residues. Trimming stripped 5 bases from V and 4 bases from J, with 16 bases between. The germline CDR1 and CDR2 sequences are SGHTA and FQGNSA.

Worth noting for this clone: The same CDR3 arises from other DNA sequences in this sample as well. This rearrangement joins TRBV5-1 to TRBJ2-5; 8 bases match TRBD1. Germline loops: CDR1 SGHRS, CDR2 YFSETQ. V shed 4 bases and J 1 base; nucleotides not matched to a gene: 3. CDR3 length: 14 residues. CDR3 protein: CASSPGQGQETQYF. The CDR3 DNA reads TGCGCCAGCAGCCCTGGACAGGGCCAAGAGACCCAGTACTTC.

Notes on this clone: Other DNA sequences within the sample encode an identical CDR3. The chain is built from TRBV4-1 and TRBJ1-4, with TRBD1 matching 8 bases. The germline V gene encodes CDR1 MGHRA and CDR2 YSYEKL. After removal of 0 bases from V and 0 bases from J, the junction contained 9 bases not matched to a gene. The CDR3 has 19 amino acids. The CDR3 sequence: CASSQDRLDRGTTNEKLFF. For the CDR3, the DNA is TGCGCCAGCAGCCAAGATCGACTAGACAGGGGAACAACTAATGAAAAACTGTTTTTT.

The V and J genes are TRBV18 and TRBJ1-5; D might be TRBD1 (5 bases). Germline V gives CDR1 KGHSH, CDR2 LQKENI. The CDR3 is 14 amino acids. Trimming shortened V by 3 bases and J by 6 bases, and 12 bases separated the two germline ends. The CDR3 DNA sequence: TGTGCCAGCTCACCCGGGGGTGTAGGTCAGCCCCAGCATTTT. Residues: CASSPGGVGQPQHF.

The chain carries TRBV2 and TRBJ2-1, with 11 bases that match TRBD2. With V trimmed by 6 bases and J by 6 bases, 7 bases remained unmatched. This CDR3 has 15 residues. Germline assignment: CDR1 SNHLY and CDR2 FYNNEI. CDR3 sequence (DNA): TGTGCCAGCAGCAAAGTGCTAGCGGGAGGCAATGAGCAGTTCTTC. It specifies CASSKVLAGGNEQFF.

The rearrangement joins TRBV7-2 to TRBJ1-1; 7 positions match TRBD1. Germline CDR1 is SGHTA and CDR2 is FQGNSA. The CDR3 totals 16 residues. Trimming cost V 1 base and J 0 bases; bases outside gene matches: 5. In DNA form, the CDR3 reads TGTGCCAGCAGCTTAGACGGGACAGTCATGAACACTGAAGCTTTCTTT. Encoded protein: CASSLDGTVMNTEAFF.

The chain carries TRBV19 and TRBJ2-3; 12 bases map to TRBD2. The CDR3 is made up of 14 amino acids. From germline, CDR1 is LNHDA and CDR2 SQIVND (reference sequence). The J segment lost 5 bases and the V segment lost 6 bases, leaving 3 bases of the junction unmatched. This chain's CDR3 is CASRRLAGVDTQYF. In nucleotides, the CDR3 is TGTGCCAGTAGAAGACTAGCGGGGGTAGATACGCAGTATTTT. Using reference TRBV19 and TRBJ2-3 for the parts outside the CDR3, the full variable domain is DGGITQSPKYLFRKEGQNVTLSCEQNLNHDAMYWYRQDPGQGLRLIYYSQIVNDFQKGDIAEGYSVSREKKESFPLTVTSAQKNPTAFYLCASRRLAGVDTQYFGPGTRLTVL.

This sequence joins TRBV6-5 and TRBJ2-7, with TRBD2 as a possible D gene (7 bases). This CDR3 is 14 amino acids long. Trimming shortened V by 6 bases and J by 1 base, and 13 bases separated the two germline ends. Germline CDR1 reads MNHEY; CDR2 reads SVGAGI. The CDR3 loop is CASRGGSGSYEQYF. CDR3 DNA sequence: TGTGCCAGCAGAGGGGGTAGCGGGTCCTACGAGCAGTACTTC.

This clone was seen a single time. The rearrangement joins TRBV4-1 to TRBJ2-7; 10 positions agree with TRBD2. The CDR3 contains 15 residues. The germline CDR1 and CDR2 sequences are MGHRA and YSYEKL. Trimming removed 5 bases from V and 0 bases from J; junction bases left unmatched: 4. CDR3 in DNA: TGCGCCAGCAGCGAGTTAGCGGGGGGCTCCTACGAGCAGTACTTC. Encoded protein: CASSELAGGSYEQYF.

V is TRBV14 and J is TRBJ2-2; 13 bases agree with TRBD2. With V trimmed by 5 bases and J by 6 bases, 9 bases remained unmatched. In germline, CDR1 is SGHDN, CDR2 FVKESK. The CDR3 has 17 residues. The CDR3 nucleotides read TGTGCCAGCAGCTCAAGATCACTAGCGGGAGGGTCCGGGGAGCTGTTTTTT. Translated, it gives CASSSRSLAGGSGELFF. Combining the CDR3 with reference TRBV14 and TRBJ2-2 gives the whole variable domain EAGVTQFPSHSVIEKGQTVTLRCDPISGHDNLYWYRRVMGKEIKFLLHFVKESKQDESGMPNNRFLAERTGGTYSTLKVQPAELEDSGVYFCASSSRSLAGGSGELFFGEGSRLTVL.

Comments on this clone: This same CDR3 is encoded by further DNA sequences in the sample. V usage is TRBV2 and J usage is TRBJ1-4; D gene unclear. CDR3 size: 12 residues. CDR1 and CDR2 (germline): SNHLY, FYNNEI. V lost 6 bases, J lost 8 bases, and 10 bases lay in between. The CDR3 loop reads CASRRGGEKLFF. CDR3 bases: TGTGCCAGCAGGCGTGGAGGGGAAAAACTGTTTTTT.

The rearrangement joins TRBV10-3 to TRBJ1-2; possibly TRBD1 for D (6 bases). Trimming cost V 6 bases and J 2 bases, with 16 bases left between them. Germline CDR1 reads ENHRY; CDR2 reads SYGVKD. The CDR3 is 15 residues long. The CDR3 spells CAISNRDNINYGYTF. The CDR3 nucleotides read TGTGCCATCAGCAACCGGGACAACATAAACTATGGCTACACCTTC.